The sequence of this T cell receptor beta chain was determined in a study of cytotoxic CD8 clonotypes in ibrutinib-treated CLL (dated by TCRdb to the early 2020s). About the full investigation: The cohort included around 15 treatment-naive and 11 to 12 relapsed/refractory patients; around 18 were IGHV unmutated. Every sample from remission and from progressive disease was obtained while the patients were still on ibrutinib. Samples averaged approximately 260,000 productive templates and more than 85,000 productive rearrangements. Cryopreserved peripheral blood mononuclear cells were collected at three points: before therapy, at response, and at either sustained remission or disease progression. Response samples were obtained after a median of about 13 months of treatment, with a range of roughly 6 to 40 months. Partial responses were observed in 24 patients and complete responses in 2; after a median follow-up of around 64 months, remission was maintained in 15 or so patients and progression was observed in about twelve. Longitudinal samples were available for about 30% of the roughly 90 trial participants. The paper as a whole reports these results and caveats: Clonality rose at ibrutinib response, remained stable during sustained remission, and dropped back toward baseline at progression. Sampling times were not matched between patients in sustained remission and patients whose disease was progressing, and lymph node repertoires were not examined. Baseline clonality exceeded that of age-matched healthy donors and correlated strongly with circulating CD8+ T-cell counts. Public clonotypes were rare and either shrank or stayed stable during treatment, and the rise in clonality at ibrutinib response reflected expansion of private clonotypes.

The germline V gene sets CDR1 to MDHEN and CDR2 to SYDVKM. V is pruned by 7 bases and J by 2 bases, leaving 5 bases of the junction without a gene match. The CDR3, cysteine through phenylalanine, is 15 amino acids long. Only the CDR3 DNA is retained, 45 bases long and in frame from the first base. This specimen's time point label, interpreted: about eleven months on ibrutinib. For TCR beta library preparation, approximately 2 micrograms of genomic DNA were extracted from the cryopreserved PBMCs. High-throughput TCR beta sequencing was performed on longitudinal blood samples from CLL patients receiving ibrutinib monotherapy. The patients were enrolled in a single-center, open-label phase 2 trial of ibrutinib monotherapy. On a MiSeq, deep resolution sequencing aimed for a depth between 1 in 1 million and 1 in 200,000 T cells, with each clonotype covered 10x on average. The immunoSEQ hsTCRB Kit was used to generate the TCR beta libraries. Per the original workflow: Data were analyzed with ImmunoSEQ Data Assistant and ImmunoSEQ Analyzer, with V, D and J genes assigned per IMGT definitions. Clonality, which ranges from 0 to 1, was calculated as one minus the normalized Shannon entropy of productive rearrangement frequencies. Only overrepresented clonotypes making up at least 0.05% of the repertoire of each patient were included in the public clonotype analysis. Roughly 12 age-matched healthy donor repertoires from immuneACCESS were used as controls for clonality. TCRdb provides this immuneACCESS table in a form limited to in-frame rearrangements. Some clones are lacking; in checked studies, under half of them reflect an unresolved V gene, and why the rest are absent is not known. That table furnishes V, J and clone size, whereas the DNA furnished D and trimming. Within this sample are 110,000 to 150,000 clones, with around 93% of them counted one time only. About a tenth of the sample belongs to the ten largest clones.

Only a few counts were recorded for this clone. Its target antigen remains unknown. No base quality information exists; no much larger clone differs at one position. The sequencing here drew on PBMCs, taken after 12 months of ibrutinib treatment. The clonotype originates from a human donor with chronic lymphocytic leukemia. The chain couples TRBV28 to TRBJ2-6, and 7 junctional nucleotides match TRBD1. The DNA is TGTGCCAGCACCAACCAGGGGGCTGGGGCCAACGTCCTGACTTTC. Translated, this gives CASTNQGAGANVLTF.